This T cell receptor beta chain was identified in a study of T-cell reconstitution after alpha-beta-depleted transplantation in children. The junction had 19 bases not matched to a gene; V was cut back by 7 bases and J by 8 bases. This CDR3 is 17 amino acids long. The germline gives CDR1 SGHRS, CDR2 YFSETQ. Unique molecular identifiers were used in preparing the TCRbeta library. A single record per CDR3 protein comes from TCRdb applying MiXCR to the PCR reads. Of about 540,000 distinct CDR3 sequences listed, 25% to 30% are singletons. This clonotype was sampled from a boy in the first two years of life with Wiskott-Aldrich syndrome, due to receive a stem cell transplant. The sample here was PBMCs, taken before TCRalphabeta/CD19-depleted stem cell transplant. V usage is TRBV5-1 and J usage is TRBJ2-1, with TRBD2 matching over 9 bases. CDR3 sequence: CASGGPPGRGGMDEQFF. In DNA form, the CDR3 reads TGCGCCAGCGGCGGACCTCCCGGGCGGGGGGGTATGGATGAGCAGTTCTTC.